Each of the 27 T cell receptor beta chains below was sequenced from the same sample in a study of cytomegalovirus exposure and HLA in healthy donors. Assay used: immunoSEQ multiplex PCR; TCRdb lists only in-frame clones, some missing. The repertoire holds 100,000 or so clones, roughly 87% seen once, with 6.3% in the top ten. The sample was PBMCs. These receptors came from a man younger than 30 in good health and CMV-seropositive.

This chain links TRBV27 with TRBJ2-3, with 11 bases matching TRBD2. The germline V gene has CDR1 MNHEY and CDR2 SMNVEV (reference sequence). This CDR3 has 19 residues. V lost 1 base, J lost 0 bases, and 9 bases stayed unmatched. Here the CDR3 DNA reads TGTGCCAGCAGTTTATTCTCTCTAGCGGGAGGACATAGCACAGATACGCAGTATTTT. It codes for CASSLFSLAGGHSTDTQYF.

This rearrangement joins TRBV2 to TRBJ2-7; 7 nucleotides match TRBD1. The junction had 4 bases not matched to a gene; V was cut back by 2 bases and J by 3 bases. Germline values: CDR1 SNHLY, CDR2 FYNNEI. This CDR3 has 14 amino acids. The CDR3 coding sequence is TGTGCCAGCAGTGAATTGCAGGGGGACTACGAGCAGTACTTC. Protein product: CASSELQGDYEQYF.

V usage is TRBV4-3 and J usage is TRBJ2-1, with D unclear. Germline-derived CDR1 and CDR2 are LGHNA and YSLEER. This CDR3 contains 15 residues. The germline V and J ends were trimmed by 0 bases and 5 bases, with 11 bases remaining between them. CDR3 DNA: TGCGCCAGCAGCCAAGATTCCGGAGAGAACAATGAGCAGTTCTTC. It codes for CASSQDSGENNEQFF.

The chain employs TRBV20-1 and TRBJ1-1; D uncertain. Germline lookup yields CDR1 DFQATT and CDR2 SNEGSKA (reference sequence). The CDR3 totals 11 residues. V lost 6 bases and J lost 8, with 13 bases in between. The CDR3 is CSALRTLEAFF. As DNA, the CDR3 is TGCAGTGCCTTACGTACACTAGAAGCTTTCTTT.

The rearrangement joins TRBV5-4 to TRBJ1-1; tentatively, D is TRBD1 (5 bases). The CDR3 is 13 residues long. Germline-derived CDR1 and CDR2 are SGHNT and YYREEE (reference sequence). V was cut by 4 bases and J by 1 base, with 8 bases left in between. CDR3 residues: CASSTTGNTEAFF. CDR3 coding DNA: TGTGCCAGCAGCACAACAGGGAACACTGAAGCTTTCTTT.

This rearrangement joins TRBV6-5 to TRBJ1-2; D call uncertain. CDR3 length: 14 residues. Germline V CDR1 and CDR2: MNHEY, SVGAGI. Trimming stripped 0 bases from V and 8 bases from J, with 13 bases between. The CDR3 protein is CASSYSRSSRGYTF. The CDR3, as DNA: TGTGCCAGCAGTTACTCGAGGTCTTCTCGGGGCTACACCTTC.

The V gene is TRBV4-3, the J gene TRBJ2-7; no firm D call. The germline CDR1 and CDR2 sequences are LGHNA and YSLEER. The CDR3 totals 13 residues. The V end was cut by 0 bases, the J end by 4 bases, with 7 bases between. This CDR3 reads CASSQDFQYEQYF. Here the CDR3 DNA reads TGCGCCAGCAGCCAAGATTTCCAATACGAGCAGTACTTC.

The chain employs TRBV28 and TRBJ2-7, with 7 bases fitting TRBD2. CDR1 and CDR2 from the germline V gene are MDHEN and SYDVKM. There are 18 residues in the CDR3. The V gene end was trimmed by 3 bases and the J gene end by 2 bases; junction bases not matched to a gene: 16. The CDR3 loop reads CASSLTAGAPIVTYEQYF. CDR3 DNA: TGTGCCAGCAGTTTGACCGCGGGAGCCCCGATCGTTACCTACGAGCAGTACTTC. The complete variable domain, with remaining parts taken from reference TRBV28 and TRBJ2-7, reads DVKVTQSSRYLVKRTGEKVFLECVQDMDHENMFWYRQDPGLGLRLIYFSYDVKMKEKGDIPEGYSVSREKKERFSLILESASTNQTSMYLCASSLTAGAPIVTYEQYFGPGTRLTVT.

The V and J genes are TRBV19 and TRBJ2-5; 10 nucleotides match TRBD1. The CDR3 runs to 15 residues. The germline CDR1 and CDR2 sequences are LNHDA and SQIVND (reference sequence). V dropped 4 bases and J dropped 2; count of bases not matched to a gene: 4. The CDR3 nucleotides are TGTGCCAGTAGTAGGGACAGGGGAGGGCAAGAGACCCAGTACTTC. This encodes CASSRDRGGQETQYF.

The V call is TRBV6-6, the J call TRBJ2-1, with 8 bases fitting TRBD2. Per the germline V gene, CDR1 is MNHNY and CDR2 is SVGAGI (reference sequence). The CDR3 spans 16 residues. The V and J ends lost 0 bases and 8 bases, in that order; junction bases with no gene match: 9. The CDR3 loop reads CASSYSLAGNLHEQFF. For the CDR3, the DNA is TGTGCCAGCAGTTACTCCTTAGCGGGAAACCTCCATGAGCAGTTCTTC.

The chain has TRBV5-5 and TRBJ1-5; 9 bases align to TRBD1. In germline, CDR1 is SGHKS, CDR2 YYEKEE (reference sequence). J gave up 2 bases and V 3 bases, and 9 bases lay outside the gene matches. This CDR3 region has 17 residues. CDR3 DNA sequence: TGTGCCAGCAGCTCCAGTCTCCGGGACAGGGGCAATCAGCCCCAGCATTTT. This codes for CASSSSLRDRGNQPQHF.

The chain is built from TRBV9 and TRBJ1-2; a weak D match, TRBD1 (6 bases). Trimming left V 4 bases short and J 5 bases short, with 15 bases between. CDR1 and CDR2 (germline): SGDLS, YYNGEE. The CDR3 totals 14 residues. CDR3 sequence: CASSLGGGDYGYTF. In DNA form, the CDR3 reads TGTGCCAGCAGCTTAGGGGGAGGAGATTATGGCTACACCTTC. The full variable domain, completed using reference TRBV9 and TRBJ1-2, is DSGVTQTPKHLITATGQRVTLRCSPRSGDLSVYWYQQSLDQGLQFLIQYYNGEERAKGNILERFSAQQFPDLHSELNLSSLELGDSALYFCASSLGGGDYGYTFGSGTRLTVV.

This chain uses TRBV7-8 with TRBJ2-6, with D maybe TRBD1 (6 bases). The V gene's germline CDR1 is SGHVS and CDR2 FQNEAQ. The CDR3 is made up of 16 amino acids. Between the trimmed V and J ends, which lost 5 bases and 2 bases, there was a span of 13 bases. The CDR3: CASSASSGAGANVLTF. The CDR3 bases are TGTGCCAGCAGCGCATCCTCAGGGGCTGGGGCCAACGTCCTGACTTTC. The entire variable domain, with the rest obtained from reference TRBV7-8 and TRBJ2-6, is as follows: GAGVSQSPRYKVAKRGQDVALRCDPISGHVSLFWYQQALGQGPEFLTYFQNEAQLDKSGLPSDRFFAERPEGSVSTLKIQRTQQEDSAVYLCASSASSGAGANVLTFGAGSRLTVL.

This chain joins TRBV5-8 and TRBJ2-1; a possible D gene is TRBD1 (5 bases). The CDR3 consists of 15 residues. Germline CDR1 SGHTS, CDR2 YDEGEE. V was clipped by 1 base and J by 4 bases, with 12 bases between them. The CDR3 loop is CASSLLATGYNEQFF. The CDR3, as DNA: TGTGCCAGCAGCTTGCTTGCCACAGGTTACAATGAGCAGTTCTTC.

This clone was counted a few times. This sequence joins TRBV29-1 and TRBJ1-2, with no clear D. The CDR3 loop spans 12 amino acids. Trimming pared 7 bases from V and 8 bases from J, leaving 17 bases between. Germline CDR1 reads SQVTM; CDR2 reads ANQGSEA. CDR3 nucleotides: TGCAGCGCCGAAAATCGTTGGGAGGGCTACACCTTC. It yields the protein CSAENRWEGYTF.

V usage is TRBV7-2 and J usage is TRBJ2-7; possibly TRBD2 for D (5 bases). The germline V gene encodes CDR1 SGHTA and CDR2 FQGNSA. V lost 1 base and J 2 bases, leaving 12 bases between the germline ends. The CDR3 sequence is 15 residues long. CDR3 amino acids: CASSLERAPTYEQYF. The CDR3 nucleotides read TGTGCCAGCAGCTTAGAGAGGGCACCAACCTACGAGCAGTACTTC. Together with reference TRBV7-2 and TRBJ2-7, the CDR3 gives the full variable domain: GAGVSQSPSNKVTEKGKDVELRCDPISGHTALYWYRQSLGQGLEFLIYFQGNSAPDKSGLPSDRFSAERTGGSVSTLTIQRTQQEDSAVYLCASSLERAPTYEQYFGPGTRLTVT.

This sequence joins TRBV28 and TRBJ2-3; 11 nucleotides align to TRBD2. Germline V gene lookup returns CDR1 MDHEN and CDR2 SYDVKM. CDR3 length equals 16 residues. The ends lost 3 bases at V and 5 bases at J; junction bases unmatched: 7. The DNA for the CDR3 is TGTGCCAGCAGTTTCACTAGCGGGAGTGGCGGAGATACGCAGTATTTT. This encodes CASSFTSGSGGDTQYF.

This chain uses TRBV9 with TRBJ2-7, with 8 nucleotides matching TRBD1. This CDR3 is 14 amino acids long. The V and J ends lost 3 bases and 5 bases, in that order; junction bases with no gene match: 7. Germline V gene lookup returns CDR1 SGDLS and CDR2 YYNGEE. The CDR3 nucleotides are TGTGCCAGCAGCGCGGGACAGGTGTCGCACGAGCAGTACTTC. Translating it yields CASSAGQVSHEQYF.

This chain joins TRBV5-1 and TRBJ2-7, with 12 bases identical to TRBD2. Germline V gene data show CDR1 as SGHRS and CDR2 as YFSETQ. J lost 0 bases, V lost 4 bases, and 2 bases had no gene match. The CDR3 spans 15 residues. CDR3 loop: CASSRTSGNSYEQYF. CDR3 bases: TGCGCCAGCAGCCGGACTAGCGGGAACTCCTACGAGCAGTACTTC.

This chain connects TRBV9 to TRBJ2-1, with D possibly matching TRBD1 (5 bases). The CDR3 is made up of 11 amino acids. CDR1 and CDR2 from the germline V gene are SGDLS and YYNGEE. Trimming stripped 4 bases from V and 15 bases from J, with 14 bases between. The CDR3 DNA reads as TGTGCCAGCAGCTCGGACAAGGCCCCGTTCTTC. It translates to CASSSDKAPFF.

This chain links TRBV5-1 with TRBJ2-1, with 10 bases identical to TRBD2. Germline values: CDR1 SGHRS, CDR2 YFSETQ. CDR3 length: 15 amino acids. With 4 bases clipped from V and 11 bases from J, the junction kept 12 bases outside the gene matches. CDR3 DNA: TGCGCCAGCAGCCTCCTTCTAGCGGGAGATGGCAAGCAGTTCTTC. This encodes CASSLLLAGDGKQFF.

The table lists this clone with a count of one. This rearrangement joins TRBV13 to TRBJ1-4; TRBD1 aligns across 12 bases. The germline V gene has CDR1 PRHDT and CDR2 FYEKMQ (reference sequence). The length of the CDR3 is 17 residues. The J segment lost 5 bases and the V segment lost 0 bases, leaving 4 bases of the junction unmatched. The CDR3, as DNA: TGTGCCAGCAGCTTAGGAGGGACAGGGGGCGCGAATGAAAAACTGTTTTTT. Amino acids: CASSLGGTGGANEKLFF.

The V gene is TRBV6-1, the J gene TRBJ1-2; 7 nucleotides line up with TRBD1. The germline gives CDR1 MNHNS, CDR2 SASEGT. This CDR3 has 15 residues. V shed 8 bases and J 4 bases; nucleotides not matched to a gene: 13. The CDR3 region has the DNA TGTGCCAGCCGCGGGCGGGACAGATCCCTCTATGGCTACACCTTC. Encoded protein: CASRGRDRSLYGYTF.

This chain joins TRBV5-4 and TRBJ2-3; maybe TRBD2 (6 bases). Trimming removed 4 bases from V and 2 bases from J, with 17 bases in between. Per germline, CDR1 SGHNT and CDR2 YYREEE (reference sequence). There are 16 residues in the CDR3. The CDR3: CASSPTQRANTDTQYF. The CDR3 nucleotides are TGTGCCAGCAGCCCAACCCAGCGGGCGAACACAGATACGCAGTATTTT. The full variable domain, in which reference TRBV5-4 and TRBJ2-3 provide the parts outside the CDR3, is ETGVTQSPTHLIKTRGQQVTLRCSSQSGHNTVSWYQQALGQGPQFIFQYYREEENGRGNFPPRFSGLQFPNYSSELNVNALELDDSALYLCASSPTQRANTDTQYFGPGTRLTVL.

This clone was seen just once. This sequence joins TRBV7-9 and TRBJ1-1; D is unresolved. Germline CDR1 and CDR2: SEHNR and FQNEAQ (reference sequence). This CDR3 has 12 amino acids. Trimming removed 5 bases from V and 4 bases from J, with 8 bases in between. The CDR3 DNA reads TGTGCCAGCAGCAGCATTAGCACTGAAGCTTTCTTT. Translating gives CASSSISTEAFF. The whole variable domain, remainder taken from reference TRBV7-9 and TRBJ1-1, is DTGVSQNPRHKITKRGQNVTFRCDPISEHNRLYWYRQTLGQGPEFLTYFQNEAQLEKSRLLSDRFSAERPKGSFSTLEIQRTEQGDSAMYLCASSSISTEAFFGQGTRLTVV.

This clone was found once. The chain recombines TRBV27 with TRBJ2-7, with 11 bases that match TRBD2. This CDR3 is built from 15 residues. CDR1 is MNHEY, CDR2 SMNVEV, per germline (reference sequence). J gave up 4 bases and V 6 bases, and 8 bases lay outside the gene matches. The CDR3 bases are TGTGCCAGCAGCCGCCCGGGACTAGCGGTTTACGAGCAGTACTTC. Translation gives CASSRPGLAVYEQYF.

This chain uses TRBV5-1 with TRBJ1-5; 7 bases match TRBD1. The germline gives CDR1 SGHRS, CDR2 YFSETQ. This CDR3 has 14 residues. The V gene end was trimmed by 3 bases and the J gene end by 2 bases; junction bases not matched to a gene: 2. The CDR3 protein is CASSSTGGNQPQHF. In nucleotides, the CDR3 is TGCGCCAGCAGCTCTACAGGGGGCAATCAGCCCCAGCATTTT.